This T cell receptor (beta chain) was identified during a study of Graves' ophthalmopathy and Graves' hyperthyroidism. V was pared by 7 bases and J by 2 bases, with 11 bases between. Germline-derived CDR1 and CDR2 are SNHLY and FYNNEI. CDR3 length: 13 amino acids. Amplification of TCR beta CDR3 regions used RNA transcripts. RT-PCR with HTBI primers came first, then second-round multiplex PCR. TCRdb re-called the multiplex PCR reads through MiXCR, storing one row per CDR3 protein. The repertoire holds 600,000 to 950,000 distinct CDR3 sequences, with roughly two fifths as singletons. Fresh peripheral blood, around 10 ml, was the PBMC source.

Sequencing was done on a sample of peripheral blood. The chain employs TRBV2 and TRBJ1-1; a weak D match, TRBD1 (5 bases). This receptor was obtained from an adult man with Graves' ophthalmopathy. Here the CDR3 DNA reads TGTGCCAGCACACAGGAACTTAACACTGAAGCTTTCTTT. Protein product: CASTQELNTEAFF.